This T cell receptor beta chain was found in a study of T-cell memory formation after mild COVID-19. Study-wide results and caveats: The authors left the SARS-CoV-2 specificity of second-wave clones peaking on day 37 unconfirmed. Day 15 to 85 contractors were CD4/CD8 balanced; later expanders leaned CD4+. Pre-infection memory contained some responding clones, which suggested that cross-reactive memory had joined.

The V and J ends lost 3 bases and 2 bases, in that order; junction bases with no gene match: 1. The CDR3 extends over 14 amino acids. CDR1 SNHLY and CDR2 FYNNEI come from the germline V gene. This clonotype was detected a few times. Its antigen is currently unknown. From the 5' RACE reads, TCRdb called clonotypes with MiXCR, one entry per CDR3 protein. The table includes approximately 300,000 distinct CDR3 sequences, 15% to 20% detected once. The sequenced sample was PBMCs or a T cell subset sorted from them (not recorded which). This receptor was obtained from a man aged 18 to 35 who had mild COVID-19 (a few samples of this study predate the infection). Cell type and time point are not known. The chain carries TRBV2 and TRBJ2-5; 9 bases map to TRBD1. The DNA for the CDR3 is TGTGCCAGCAGTGACGGGACAGGGCAAGAGACCCAGTACTTC. Encoded protein: CASSDGTGQETQYF.